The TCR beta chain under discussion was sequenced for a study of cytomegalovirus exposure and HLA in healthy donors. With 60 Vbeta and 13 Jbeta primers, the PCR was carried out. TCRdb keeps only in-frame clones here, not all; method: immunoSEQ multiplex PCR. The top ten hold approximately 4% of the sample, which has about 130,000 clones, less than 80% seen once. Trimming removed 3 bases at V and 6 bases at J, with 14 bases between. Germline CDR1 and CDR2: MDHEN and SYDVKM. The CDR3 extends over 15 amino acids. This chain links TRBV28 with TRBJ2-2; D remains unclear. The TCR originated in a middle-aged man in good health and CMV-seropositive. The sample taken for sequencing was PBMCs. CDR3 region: CASSLKRQIPGELFF. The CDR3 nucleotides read TGTGCCAGCAGTTTGAAACGACAAATACCCGGGGAGCTGTTTTTT.